A selection of T cell receptor beta chains follows, all from one sample in a study of shared clonotypes between healthy human individuals. The data were produced by immunoSEQ multiplex PCR, yet TCRdb's version contains in-frame clones alone and is incomplete. The sample holds 750,000 to 1,000,000 clones, 80% to 95% seen once. Sequences were obtained from naive CD8+ T cells sorted from blood. The receptors were sampled from a man aged 25 to 40 in good health. Each CDR3 is given with its conserved first and last residue. A D gene is named only where the DNA matches it firmly. The listing skips clone size in some rows; elsewhere it reads once, few, many or a size class.

J gene | clone size | D gene | V gene | CDR3 DNA | CDR3 protein
TRBJ1-2 | NA | NA | TRBV7-7 | TGTGCTAGCAGATCTACAGGTTCCTATGGCTACACCTTC | CASRSTGSYGYTF
TRBJ2-7 | NA | TRBD1 | TRBV6-5 | TGTGCCAGCAGCCCCAGGGGGTTAGGTGACGAGCAGTACTTC | CASSPRGLGDEQYF
TRBJ1-5 | NA | TRBD1 | TRBV7-9 | TGTGCCAGCAGTACGGACAGGGGGAAGAATCAGCCCCAGCATTTT | CASSTDRGKNQPQHF
TRBJ2-6 | NA | NA | TRBV5-1 | TGCGCCAGCAGCTCAGGGGACTCTGGGGCCAACGTCCTGACTTTC | CASSSGDSGANVLTF
TRBJ2-1 | NA | NA | TRBV29-1 | TGCAGCGTTGATAGCCTAGAGGCCTCCAATGAGCAGTTCTTC | CSVDSLEASNEQFF
TRBJ2-7 | NA | NA | TRBV4-1 | TGCGCCAGCAGCCCCCCCGAAACGGGCTACGAGCAGTACTTC | CASSPPETGYEQYF
TRBJ2-2 | once | NA | TRBV28 | TGTGCCAGCTCCTTCGACAATCCCACCGGGGAGCTGTTTTTT | CASSFDNPTGELFF
TRBJ2-7 | NA | NA | TRBV28 | TGTGCCAGCAGTCAAAGGGACTACGAGCAGTACTTC | CASSQRDYEQYF
TRBJ1-1 | NA | NA | TRBV11-3 | TGTGCCAGCAGCTTAGAAGAGGGTGAAGCTTTCTTT | CASSLEEGEAFF
TRBJ2-1 | NA | NA | TRBV5-4 | TGTGCCAGCAGTTCAAGGACCATACGGAGGGACAATGAGCAGTTCTTC | CASSSRTIRRDNEQFF
TRBJ2-1 | NA | NA | TRBV9 | TGTGCCAGCAGCGCCGCCGAGGGAGAGTGGTGGGGCAATGAGCAGTTCTTC | CASSAAEGEWWGNEQFF
TRBJ2-7 | few | TRBD1 | TRBV7-9 | TGTGCCAGCAGCGCGCCAAAGGGGGCTGGCGCCGAGCAGTACTTC | CASSAPKGAGAEQYF
TRBJ2-2 | NA | TRBD1 | TRBV11-2 | TGTGCCAGCAGCAACCGACAGGGGGGAACCGGGGAGCTGTTTTTT | CASSNRQGGTGELFF
TRBJ2-7 | NA | TRBD2 | TRBV27 | TGTGCCAGCAGCCGTTCCGGGACTAGTTACGAGCAGTACTTC | CASSRSGTSYEQYF
TRBJ2-1 | NA | TRBD1 | TRBV5-6 | TGTGCCAGCAGCGCCGGGACAGGAGGTGAGCAGTTCTTC | CASSAGTGGEQFF
TRBJ2-5 | NA | TRBD2 | TRBV9 | TGTGCCAGCAGCCCGAGCGGGAGGGAAGAGACCCAGTACTTC | CASSPSGREETQYF
TRBJ2-2 | NA | NA | TRBV7-9 | TGTGCCAGCAGCCCACGCCGGGACAAGAACACCGGGGAGCTGTTTTTT | CASSPRRDKNTGELFF
TRBJ2-7 | NA | TRBD1 | TRBV9 | TGTGCCAGCAGCGCGAAACGGGACAGCGTAACCTACGAGCAGTACTTC | CASSAKRDSVTYEQYF
TRBJ2-2 | NA | NA | TRBV7-2 | TGTGCCAGCAGCTTACTGGGAGGAGTAAACACCGGGGAGCTGTTTTTT | CASSLLGGVNTGELFF
TRBJ2-1 | NA | NA | TRBV27 | TGTGCCAGCAGCCCCTCGGCCTACAATGAGCAGTTCTTC | CASSPSAYNEQFF
TRBJ2-7 | NA | NA | TRBV28 | TGTGCCAGCAGTTCCCGGGAAGGGTACAGCTCCTACGAGCAGTACTTC | CASSSREGYSSYEQYF
TRBJ2-7 | NA | NA | TRBV13 | TGTGCCAGCAGCTTAGGACTGCCTTACGAGCAGTACTTC | CASSLGLPYEQYF
TRBJ2-7 | NA | NA | TRBV7-9 | TGTGCCAGCAGCTTGAGTGGGGAAAGGTACGAGCAGTACTTC | CASSLSGERYEQYF
TRBJ2-7 | NA | TRBD2 | TRBV9 | TGTGCCAGCAGCGTAGCTAGCGGGAGGGCCACCGAGCAGTACTTC | CASSVASGRATEQYF
TRBJ2-3 | NA | NA | TRBV27 | TGTGCCAGCAGTTCGGGGGGCCGGATAGATACGCAGTATTTT | CASSSGGRIDTQYF
TRBJ1-4 | NA | NA | TRBV27 | TGTGCCAGCAGACCTACGGTGGCGGCTAATGAAAAACTGTTTTTT | CASRPTVAANEKLFF
TRBJ1-1 | NA | TRBD1 | TRBV7-2 | TGTGCCAGCAGCTTGCTACAGGGGGCTATAGACACTGAAGCTTTCTTT | CASSLLQGAIDTEAFF
TRBJ2-1 | NA | NA | TRBV28 | TGTGCCAGCAGCTGGGGACCATACAATGAGCAGTTCTTC | CASSWGPYNEQFF
TRBJ1-5 | NA | NA | TRBV6-1 | TGTGCCAGCAGGGAAGACATTGGGGGGGGAGGTCAGCCCCAGCATTTT | CASREDIGGGGQPQHF
TRBJ1-1 | few | NA | TRBV28 | TGTGCCAGCAGCCCCAGCGGCACTGAAGCTTTCTTT | CASSPSGTEAFF
TRBJ2-7 | NA | TRBD2 | TRBV6-5 | TGTGCCAGCAGTTGGGGACTAGTTTCCTACGAGCAGTACTTC | CASSWGLVSYEQYF
TRBJ2-4 | NA | NA | TRBV9 | TGTGCCAGCAGCGTAGGTTCCCCTGACTCTTACGGCAAAAACATTCAGTACTTC | CASSVGSPDSYGKNIQYF
TRBJ2-5 | NA | TRBD1 | TRBV9 | TGTGCCAGCAGCGTAGAGCAGGGGGTAAGGGAGACCCAGTACTTC | CASSVEQGVRETQYF
TRBJ1-4 | NA | NA | TRBV30 | TGTGCCTGGAGTGTGAGTGGGGTCCCAAGGGAAAAACTGTTTTTT | CAWSVSGVPREKLFF
TRBJ2-1 | NA | NA | TRBV6-4 | TGTGCCAGCAGTGACGGGCAGGGTATCCACAATGAGCAGTTCTTC | CASSDGQGIHNEQFF
TRBJ1-5 | NA | NA | TRBV28 | TGTGCCAGCAGTTTATGGCAGGGCCCTAATCAGCCCCAGCATTTT | CASSLWQGPNQPQHF
TRBJ2-3 | once | NA | TRBV7-3 | TGTGCCAGCAGCTTTGGAAGCACAGATACGCAGTATTTT | CASSFGSTDTQYF
TRBJ2-1 | NA | TRBD2 | TRBV7-6 | TGTGCCAGCAGCTTAGCCCCCGGGGGAGACCGGGAGGGTGGTTACAATGAGCAGTTCTTC | CASSLAPGGDREGGYNEQFF
TRBJ1-5 | NA | TRBD1 | TRBV5-5 | TGTGCCAGCAGCTCCTGGACAGGGAGTGGACAGCCCCAGCATTTT | CASSSWTGSGQPQHF
TRBJ2-5 | NA | TRBD2 | TRBV5-1 | TGCGCCAGCAGCTTGGGACTAGCGGGAGTGCGAGAGACCCAGTACTTC | CASSLGLAGVRETQYF
TRBJ2-7 | NA | NA | TRBV5-1 | TGCGCCAGCAGCCATGGGGCGACAGCCTACGAGCAGTACTTC | CASSHGATAYEQYF
TRBJ1-4 | NA | NA | TRBV9 | TGTGCCAGCAGCCCCCGGGACGTGCGGTCCGGAAAACTGTTTTTT | CASSPRDVRSGKLFF
TRBJ2-6 | NA | NA | TRBV10-3 | TGTGCCATCAGTGACCTTGACATCTCTGGGGCCAACGTCCTGACTTTC | CAISDLDISGANVLTF
TRBJ2-1 | NA | NA | TRBV14 | TGTGCCAGCAGCTTACAGGGAGGGAATGAGCAGTTCTTC | CASSLQGGNEQFF
TRBJ1-2 | few | NA | TRBV15 | TGTGCCACCAGCGTTGACAAAATCCTCTATGGCTACACCTTC | CATSVDKILYGYTF
TRBJ1-5 | NA | TRBD1 | TRBV6-5 | TGTGCCAGCATCCCCGCCGACAGGGGCAATCAGCCCCAGCATTTT | CASIPADRGNQPQHF
TRBJ2-3 | NA | TRBD2 | TRBV4-1 | TGCGCCAGCAGCCAGTATCTAGCGGAGACGCAGTATTTT | CASSQYLAETQYF
TRBJ2-1 | once | NA | TRBV7-8 | TGTGCCAGCTGGTTGGGCGGAAGATACAATGAGCAGTTCTTC | CASWLGGRYNEQFF
TRBJ2-7 | NA | TRBD1 | TRBV2 | TGTGCCAGCAGTGAGACCAATAGGGACAGGGGATACGAGCAGTACTTC | CASSETNRDRGYEQYF
TRBJ2-1 | NA | TRBD2 | TRBV11-2 | TGTGCCAGCAGCTTAGTATTAGCGGGAGTCGATGAGCAGTTCTTC | CASSLVLAGVDEQFF
TRBJ2-3 | NA | NA | TRBV20-1 | TGCAGTGCTAGTTCGGGGGATACGCAGTATTTT | CSASSGDTQYF
TRBJ2-5 | NA | TRBD2 | TRBV7-2 | TGTGCCAGCAGCCCCGGGGGGGTGTGGGGCCAAGAGACCCAGTACTTC | CASSPGGVWGQETQYF
TRBJ2-3 | NA | NA | TRBV7-6 | TGTGCCAGCAGCACCTTGAGCGGAGATACGCAGTATTTT | CASSTLSGDTQYF
TRBJ2-2 | NA | NA | TRBV5-6 | TGTGCCAGCAGCTACATGGGCGCCGGGGAGCTGTTTTTT | CASSYMGAGELFF
TRBJ2-5 | NA | NA | TRBV7-9 | TGTGCCAGCAGCCATTTGACAGTAGAGCAAGAGACCCAGTACTTC | CASSHLTVEQETQYF
TRBJ2-1 | NA | TRBD2 | TRBV7-9 | TGTGCCAGCAGCCCCGGACTAGCGGGATTGGGTCAGTTCTTC | CASSPGLAGLGQFF